This T cell receptor (beta chain) emerged from a study of blood T cells in healthy people across ages. Across the study: Researchers report that template switching captured about one barcoded beta molecule per two T cells.

With respect to this clonotype: What it binds is not known.

General study findings and limits: Higher diversity, along with more naive CD4+ cells, distinguished long-lived donors from aged donors.

Primed by a sample-barcoded 5' primer and a J-beta primer mix, a second PCR proceeded for about 6 to 12 cycles. From the 5' RACE reads, TCRdb called clonotypes with MiXCR, one entry per CDR3 protein. The table has about 1.5 million distinct CDR3 sequences, less than 45% seen once. This CDR3 is 16 amino acids long. Trimming removed 0 bases from V and 2 bases from J, with 14 bases in between. The V gene's germline CDR1 is MNHNS and CDR2 SASEGT. Input material: blood. The TCR originated in a woman aged 18-35 years in good health. The chain is built from TRBV6-1 and TRBJ2-7; weak D call: TRBD2 (6 bases). The CDR3: CASSEALRWRAYEQYF. CDR3 DNA: TGTGCCAGCAGTGAAGCGCTTCGTTGGAGGGCCTACGAGCAGTACTTC.